The clone carrying this T cell receptor beta chain occurred many times. Its antigen remains unknown. In the source study's methods: Clinicopathological groups of papillary thyroid cancer showed CDR3 differences that were used to build a distant-metastasis classifier. TCRdb re-called the PCR reads with MiXCR. In this record, the V and J calls reflect TCRdb's handling and not the investigators' own analysis. The sample yields about 60,000 clones, roughly 15% seen once. This entry comes from a study of metastatic and nonmetastatic thyroid tumors. Across the whole study: Samples came from malignant and benign thyroid patients, and repertoires were compared across blood and tumor or nodule tissue.

The study, taken as a whole, reports: Reported TCR beta diversity, measured in blood and tumor, was significantly higher for malignant thyroid tumors than for benign nodules.

Among the patients, none had received any treatment before thyroid surgery. The sample consisted of blood. This TCR came from a male donor with papillary thyroid cancer or a benign thyroid nodule (not recorded which). Some clones in this sample may be carry-over from other donors' samples.

The CDR3 region is CASSLVVGGIYNEQFF. CDR3 nucleotides: TGTGCCAGCAGCTTGGTTGTTGGGGGCATCTACAATGAGCAGTTCTTC. The chain employs TRBV5-6 and TRBJ2-1, with a weak D call TRBD1 (6 bases). V shed 0 bases and J shed 3 bases, with 13 bases lying between them. This CDR3 contains 16 residues. Germline V CDR1 and CDR2: SGHDT, YYEEEE.